This T cell receptor beta chain emerged from a study of response to subunit inactivated influenza vaccine (dated by TCRdb to between 2017 and 2018). The study in broad terms: Deep quantitative profiling of the T cell receptor repertoire was used in the study to follow responses to a trivalent subunit inactivated influenza vaccine.

Results the study describes overall, beyond this receptor: The authors proposed that each seasonal influenza vaccination may bring in only a limited number of new T cells.

The library was produced with RT-PCR. The instrument was an Illumina HiSeq 2500. Clones were called with MiXCR by TCRdb after fastp trimmed the public reads at Q25, and only in-frame beta chains were retained. Rows are unified per CDR3 protein, each entry keeping the most common DNA and genes. The sample table lists roughly 780,000 distinct CDR3 sequences, roughly 20% of them with a count of one. The ten largest clones take up 9.5% to 13% of the sample. V is shortened by 4 bases, J by 2 bases, and the region joining them spans 15 bases. Reading from cysteine to phenylalanine, the CDR3 counts 16 amino acids. The retained sequence is limited to the CDR3, 48 bases, with the frame set at the first base. Based on the germline V gene, the CDR1 and CDR2 sequences are LGHNA and YSLEER. About this clonotype: Its antigen remains unidentified. Base-call qualities are not available, and no considerably larger clone is one nucleotide away.

The source material was PBMCs from blood, sampled more than 4 days after vaccination. Recombination linked TRBV4-3 to TRBJ2-1; the D region possibly corresponds to TRBD2 (5 bases align). This receptor was taken from a man aged 50 to 59 who received an inactivated influenza vaccine. Donor details come from another sample of the same person, matched by shared clones. The DNA is as follows: TGCGCCAGCAGCCCGATGACCCGGGGAACCTACAATGAGCAGTTCTTC. The translation is CASSPMTRGTYNEQFF.